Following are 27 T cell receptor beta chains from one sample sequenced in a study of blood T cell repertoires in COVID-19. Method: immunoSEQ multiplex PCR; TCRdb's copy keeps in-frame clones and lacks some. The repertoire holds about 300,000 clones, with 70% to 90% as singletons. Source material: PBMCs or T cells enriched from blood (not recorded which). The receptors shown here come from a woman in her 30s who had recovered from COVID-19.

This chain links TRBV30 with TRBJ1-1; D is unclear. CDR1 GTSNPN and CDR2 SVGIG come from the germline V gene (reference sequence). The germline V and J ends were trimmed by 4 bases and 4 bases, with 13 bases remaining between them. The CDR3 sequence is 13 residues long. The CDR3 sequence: CAWIPPRGTEAFF. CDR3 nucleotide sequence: TGTGCCTGGATTCCCCCACGGGGCACTGAAGCTTTCTTT.

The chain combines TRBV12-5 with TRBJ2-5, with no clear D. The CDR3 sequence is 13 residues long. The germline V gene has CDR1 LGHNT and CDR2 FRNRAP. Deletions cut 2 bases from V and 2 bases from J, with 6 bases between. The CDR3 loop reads CASGLPLQETQYF. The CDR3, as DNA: TGTGCTAGTGGTTTGCCGCTACAAGAGACCCAGTACTTC.

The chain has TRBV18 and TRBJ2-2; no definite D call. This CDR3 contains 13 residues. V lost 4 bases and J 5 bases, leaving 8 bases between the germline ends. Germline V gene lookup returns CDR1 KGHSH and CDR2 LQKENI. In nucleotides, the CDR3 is TGTGCCAGCTCACTCGACGGGACCGGGGAGCTGTTTTTT. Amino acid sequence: CASSLDGTGELFF.

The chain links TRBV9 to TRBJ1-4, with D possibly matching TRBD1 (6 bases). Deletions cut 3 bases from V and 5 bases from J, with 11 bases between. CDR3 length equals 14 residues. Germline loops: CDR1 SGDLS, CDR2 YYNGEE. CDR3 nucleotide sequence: TGTGCCAGCAGCGCAATGACAGGAAATGAAAAACTGTTTTTT. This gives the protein CASSAMTGNEKLFF. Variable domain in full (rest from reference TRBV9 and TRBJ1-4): DSGVTQTPKHLITATGQRVTLRCSPRSGDLSVYWYQQSLDQGLQFLIQYYNGEERAKGNILERFSAQQFPDLHSELNLSSLELGDSALYFCASSAMTGNEKLFFGSGTQLSVL.

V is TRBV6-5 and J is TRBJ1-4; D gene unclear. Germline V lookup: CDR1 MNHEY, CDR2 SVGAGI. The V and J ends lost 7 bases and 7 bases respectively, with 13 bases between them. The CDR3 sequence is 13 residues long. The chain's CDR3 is CASTLMEGEKLFF. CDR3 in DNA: TGTGCCAGCACCCTCATGGAGGGTGAAAAACTGTTTTTT.

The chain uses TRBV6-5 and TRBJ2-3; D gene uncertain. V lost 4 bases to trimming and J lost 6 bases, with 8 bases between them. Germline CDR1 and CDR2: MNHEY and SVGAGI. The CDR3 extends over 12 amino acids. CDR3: CASSSSADTQYF. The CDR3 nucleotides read TGTGCCAGCAGTTCTTCTGCGGATACGCAGTATTTT.

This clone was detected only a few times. Here the CDR3 DNA reads TGCGCCAGCAGCCCAGGCAGAAATCAGCCCCAGCATTTT. Translated: CASSPGRNQPQHF. This chain joins TRBV5-1 and TRBJ1-5; D uncertain. Trimming stripped 4 bases from V and 4 bases from J, with 9 bases between. CDR3 length: 13 amino acids. From germline, CDR1 is SGHRS and CDR2 YFSETQ.

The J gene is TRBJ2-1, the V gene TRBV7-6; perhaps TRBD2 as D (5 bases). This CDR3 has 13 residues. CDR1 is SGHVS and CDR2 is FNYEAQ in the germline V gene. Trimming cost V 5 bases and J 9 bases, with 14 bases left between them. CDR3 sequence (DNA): TGTGCCAGCAGCCTAGGAGCGGAGCTTGAGCAGTTCTTC. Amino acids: CASSLGAELEQFF.

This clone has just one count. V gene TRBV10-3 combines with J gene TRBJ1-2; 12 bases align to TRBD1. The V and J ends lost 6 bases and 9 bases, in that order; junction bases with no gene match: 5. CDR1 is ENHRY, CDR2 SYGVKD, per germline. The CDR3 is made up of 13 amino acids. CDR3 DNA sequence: TGTGCCATCAGCCCGGGACAGGGGGCTAGCTACACCTTC. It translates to CAISPGQGASYTF.

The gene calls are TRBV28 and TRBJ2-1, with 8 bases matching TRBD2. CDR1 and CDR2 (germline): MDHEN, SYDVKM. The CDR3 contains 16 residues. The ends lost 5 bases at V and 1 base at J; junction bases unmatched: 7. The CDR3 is CASSPPTSGSYNEQFF. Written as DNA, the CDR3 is TGTGCCAGCAGTCCACCCACTAGCGGTTCCTACAATGAGCAGTTCTTC.

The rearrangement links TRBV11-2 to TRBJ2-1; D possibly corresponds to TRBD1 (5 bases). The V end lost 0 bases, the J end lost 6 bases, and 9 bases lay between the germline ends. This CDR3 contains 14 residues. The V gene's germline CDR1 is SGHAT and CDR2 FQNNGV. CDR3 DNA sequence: TGTGCCAGCAGCTTAGAAAGGGGTGGCAATGAGCAGTTCTTC. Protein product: CASSLERGGNEQFF.

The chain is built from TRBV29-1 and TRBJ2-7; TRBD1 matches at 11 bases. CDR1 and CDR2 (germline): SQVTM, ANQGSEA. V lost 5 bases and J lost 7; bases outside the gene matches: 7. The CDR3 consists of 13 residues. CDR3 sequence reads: CSVKGQGVNEQYF. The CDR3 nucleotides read TGCAGCGTTAAGGGACAGGGGGTGAATGAGCAGTACTTC.

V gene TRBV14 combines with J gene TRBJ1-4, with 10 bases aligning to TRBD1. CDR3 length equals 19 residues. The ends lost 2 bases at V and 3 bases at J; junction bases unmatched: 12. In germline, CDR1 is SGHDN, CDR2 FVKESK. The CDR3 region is CASSQPPGQGSRANEKLFF. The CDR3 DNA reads TGTGCCAGCAGCCAACCTCCGGGACAGGGGAGTAGAGCTAATGAAAAACTGTTTTTT.

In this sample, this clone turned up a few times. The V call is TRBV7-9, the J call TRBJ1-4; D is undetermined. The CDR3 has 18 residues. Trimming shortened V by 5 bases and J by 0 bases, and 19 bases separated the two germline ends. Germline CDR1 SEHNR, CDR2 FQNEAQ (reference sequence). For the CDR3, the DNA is TGTGCCAGCAGCCCTACTGGAGGAGGACTCGCAACTAATGAAAAACTGTTTTTT. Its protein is CASSPTGGGLATNEKLFF. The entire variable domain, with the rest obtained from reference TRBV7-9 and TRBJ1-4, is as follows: DTGVSQNPRHKITKRGQNVTFRCDPISEHNRLYWYRQTLGQGPEFLTYFQNEAQLEKSRLLSDRFSAERPKGSFSTLEIQRTEQGDSAMYLCASSPTGGGLATNEKLFFGSGTQLSVL.

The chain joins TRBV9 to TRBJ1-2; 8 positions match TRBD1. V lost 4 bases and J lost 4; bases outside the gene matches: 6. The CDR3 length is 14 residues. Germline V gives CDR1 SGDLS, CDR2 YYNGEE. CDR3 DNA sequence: TGTGCCAGCAGCCCAGGGGGCGGAGGCTATGGCTACACCTTC. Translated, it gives CASSPGGGGYGYTF.

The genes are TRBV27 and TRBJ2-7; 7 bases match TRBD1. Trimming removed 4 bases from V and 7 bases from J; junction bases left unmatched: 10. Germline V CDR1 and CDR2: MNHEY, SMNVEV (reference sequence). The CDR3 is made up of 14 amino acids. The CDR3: CASSSDRPIGEQYF. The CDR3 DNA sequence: TGTGCCAGCAGTTCGGACAGGCCCATCGGGGAGCAGTACTTC.

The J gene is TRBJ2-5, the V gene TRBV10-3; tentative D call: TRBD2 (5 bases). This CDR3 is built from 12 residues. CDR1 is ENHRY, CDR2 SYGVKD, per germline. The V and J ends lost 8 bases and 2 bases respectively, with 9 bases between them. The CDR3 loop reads CAISPGQETQYF. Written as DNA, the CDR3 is TGTGCCATCTCCCCGGGGCAAGAGACCCAGTACTTC.

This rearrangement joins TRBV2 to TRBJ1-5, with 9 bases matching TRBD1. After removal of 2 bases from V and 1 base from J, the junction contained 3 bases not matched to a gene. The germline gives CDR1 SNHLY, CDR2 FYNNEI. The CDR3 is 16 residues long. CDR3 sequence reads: CASSETGGLSNQPQHF. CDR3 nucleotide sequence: TGTGCCAGCAGTGAAACAGGGGGCCTGAGCAATCAGCCCCAGCATTTT.

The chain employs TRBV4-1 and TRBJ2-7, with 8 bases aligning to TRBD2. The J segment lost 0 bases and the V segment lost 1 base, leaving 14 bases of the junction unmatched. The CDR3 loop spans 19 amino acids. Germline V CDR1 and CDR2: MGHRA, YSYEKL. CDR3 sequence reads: CASSQGAHLGGGISYEQYF. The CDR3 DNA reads TGCGCCAGCAGCCAAGGGGCCCATCTTGGCGGGGGGATCTCCTACGAGCAGTACTTC.

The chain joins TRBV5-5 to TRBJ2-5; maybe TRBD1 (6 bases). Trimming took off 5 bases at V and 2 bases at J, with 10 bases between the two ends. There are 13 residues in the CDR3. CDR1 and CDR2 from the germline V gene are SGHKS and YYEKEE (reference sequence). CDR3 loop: CASSSRGQETQYF. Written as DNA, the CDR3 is TGTGCCAGCAGTTCAAGGGGGCAAGAGACCCAGTACTTC. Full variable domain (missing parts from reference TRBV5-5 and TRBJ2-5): DAGVTQSPTHLIKTRGQQVTLRCSPISGHKSVSWYQQVLGQGPQFIFQYYEKEERGRGNFPDRFSARQFPNYSSELNVNALLLGDSALYLCASSSRGQETQYFGPGTRLLVL.

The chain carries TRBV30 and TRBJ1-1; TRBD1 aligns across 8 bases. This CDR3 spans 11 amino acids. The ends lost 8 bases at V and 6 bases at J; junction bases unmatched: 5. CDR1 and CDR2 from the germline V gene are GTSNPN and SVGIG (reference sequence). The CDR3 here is CASRGQSEAFF. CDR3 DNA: TGTGCCAGCAGGGGGCAATCTGAAGCTTTCTTT. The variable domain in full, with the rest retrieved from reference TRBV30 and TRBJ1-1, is SQTIHQWPATLVQPVGSPLSLECTVEGTSNPNLYWYRQAAGRGLQLLFYSVGIGQISSEVPQNLSASRPQDRQFILSSKKLLLSDSGFYLCASRGQSEAFFGQGTRLTVV.

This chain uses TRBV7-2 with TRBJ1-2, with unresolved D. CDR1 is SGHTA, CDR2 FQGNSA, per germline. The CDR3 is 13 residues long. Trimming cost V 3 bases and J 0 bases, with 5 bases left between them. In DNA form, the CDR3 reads TGTGCCAGCAGCTTTACTGCTAACTATGGCTACACCTTC. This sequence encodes CASSFTANYGYTF. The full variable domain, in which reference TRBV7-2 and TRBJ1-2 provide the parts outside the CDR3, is GAGVSQSPSNKVTEKGKDVELRCDPISGHTALYWYRQSLGQGLEFLIYFQGNSAPDKSGLPSDRFSAERTGGSVSTLTIQRTQQEDSAVYLCASSFTANYGYTFGSGTRLTVV.

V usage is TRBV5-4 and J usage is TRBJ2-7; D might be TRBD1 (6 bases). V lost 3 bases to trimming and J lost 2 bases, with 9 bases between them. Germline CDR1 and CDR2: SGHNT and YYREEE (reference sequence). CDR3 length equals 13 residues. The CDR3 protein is CASSSRTAYEQYF. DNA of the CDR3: TGTGCCAGCAGCTCCAGGACAGCCTACGAGCAGTACTTC.

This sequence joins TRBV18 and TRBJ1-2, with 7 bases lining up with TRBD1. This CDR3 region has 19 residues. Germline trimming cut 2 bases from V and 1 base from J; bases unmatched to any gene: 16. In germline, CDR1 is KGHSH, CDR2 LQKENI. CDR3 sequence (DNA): TGTGCCAGCTCACCAGCCGCACAGGGGCAAGGCTCGGGTAACTATGGCTACACCTTC. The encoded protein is CASSPAAQGQGSGNYGYTF.

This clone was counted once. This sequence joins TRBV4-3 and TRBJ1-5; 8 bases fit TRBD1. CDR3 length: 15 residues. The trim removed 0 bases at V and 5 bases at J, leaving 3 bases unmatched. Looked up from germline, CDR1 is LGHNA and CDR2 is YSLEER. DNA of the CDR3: TGCGCCAGCAGCCAAGAGCAGGGGGCCTATCAGCCCCAGCATTTT. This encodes CASSQEQGAYQPQHF.

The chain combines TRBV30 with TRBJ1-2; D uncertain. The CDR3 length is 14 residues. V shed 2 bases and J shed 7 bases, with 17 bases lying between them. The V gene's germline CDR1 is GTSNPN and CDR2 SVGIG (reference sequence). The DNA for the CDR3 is TGTGCCTGGAGTTTGGAGCGGGGTGGACCTGGCTACACCTTC. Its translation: CAWSLERGGPGYTF.

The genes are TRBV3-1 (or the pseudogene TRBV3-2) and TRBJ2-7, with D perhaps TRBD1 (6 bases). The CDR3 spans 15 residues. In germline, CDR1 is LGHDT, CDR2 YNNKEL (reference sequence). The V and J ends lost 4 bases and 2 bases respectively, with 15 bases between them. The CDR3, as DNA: TGTGCCAGCAGCCGCCGGGACACTGCAACCTACGAGCAGTACTTC. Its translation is CASSRRDTATYEQYF.